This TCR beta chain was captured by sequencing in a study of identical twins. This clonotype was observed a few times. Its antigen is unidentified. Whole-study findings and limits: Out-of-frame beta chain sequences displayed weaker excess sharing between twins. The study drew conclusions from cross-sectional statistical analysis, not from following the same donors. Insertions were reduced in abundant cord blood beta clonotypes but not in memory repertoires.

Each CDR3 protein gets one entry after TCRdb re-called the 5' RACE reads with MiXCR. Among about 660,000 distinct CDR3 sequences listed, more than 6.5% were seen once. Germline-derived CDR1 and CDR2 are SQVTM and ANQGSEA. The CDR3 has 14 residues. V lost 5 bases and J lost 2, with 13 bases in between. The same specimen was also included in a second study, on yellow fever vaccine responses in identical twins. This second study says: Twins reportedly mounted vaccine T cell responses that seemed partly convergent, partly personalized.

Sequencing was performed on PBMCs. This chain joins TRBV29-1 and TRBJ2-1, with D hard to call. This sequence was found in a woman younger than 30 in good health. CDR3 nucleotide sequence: TGCAGCGTTTTAAAGGAGAAACCCTACAATGAGCAGTTCTTC. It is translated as CSVLKEKPYNEQFF.